The 29 T cell receptor beta chains below come from one sample, sequenced in a study of T cells in Graves' hyperthyroidism and ophthalmopathy. RNA transcripts provided the source from which TCR beta CDR3 regions were amplified. Using the HTBI primer set, a first-round RT-PCR was run on the TCR CDR3. TCRdb reanalysed the multiplex PCR reads using MiXCR and keeps one entry per CDR3 protein. The sample lists about 410,000 distinct CDR3 sequences, around 15% occurring once. The sample comprised blood. Every receptor here comes from a man younger than 35 with Graves' ophthalmopathy.

This clonotype has a handful of counts. The V call is TRBV6-2 or TRBV6-3, the J call TRBJ2-1; D might be TRBD2 (6 bases). The CDR3 loop spans 15 amino acids. In germline, CDR1 is MNHEY, CDR2 SVGEGT. Trimming removed 1 base from V and 9 bases from J, with 16 bases in between. CDR3 coding DNA: TGTGCCAGCAGTTACTTGGCTAGCGTTTTCTCTGAGCAGTTCTTC. Its translation is CASSYLASVFSEQFF.

This sequence joins TRBV29-1 and TRBJ1-1; D ambiguous. Trimming took off 7 bases at V and 4 bases at J, with 10 bases between the two ends. The germline CDR1 and CDR2 sequences are SQVTM and ANQGSEA. This CDR3 contains 11 residues. The CDR3 here is CSGTVSTEAFF. The CDR3 DNA reads as TGCAGCGGGACGGTTAGCACTGAAGCTTTCTTT.

This clonotype was counted many times. V is TRBV6-1 and J is TRBJ2-1; perhaps TRBD2 as D (7 bases). The germline V gene encodes CDR1 MNHNS and CDR2 SASEGT. The V end lost 5 bases, the J end lost 7 bases, and 18 bases lay between the germline ends. The CDR3 has 15 amino acids. CDR3 region: CASSPQEGGGNEQFF. DNA of the CDR3: TGTGCCAGCAGTCCCCAAGAGGGGGGAGGGAATGAGCAGTTCTTC.

This clonotype was counted only a few times. The rearrangement joins TRBV20-1 to TRBJ2-7; 7 nucleotides align to TRBD1. The CDR3 is made up of 13 amino acids. Germline V gene data show CDR1 as DFQATT and CDR2 as SNEGSKA (reference sequence). After removal of 5 bases from V and 0 bases from J, the junction contained 4 bases not matched to a gene. This chain's CDR3 is CSAQDRSSYEQYF. The DNA of the CDR3 is TGCAGTGCTCAGGACAGGAGCTCCTACGAGCAGTACTTC.

V gene TRBV4-2 combines with J gene TRBJ1-2, with a possible D match to TRBD1 (6 bases). CDR3 length equals 15 residues. CDR1 is LGHNA and CDR2 is YNFKEQ in the germline V gene. The V end was cut by 4 bases, the J end by 0 bases, with 12 bases between. The CDR3 region is CASSRDRPTNYGYTF. In nucleotides, the CDR3 is TGTGCCAGCAGCCGAGACAGGCCAACTAACTATGGCTACACCTTC.

The chain has TRBV5-1 and TRBJ2-7, with D unclear. The V gene lost 2 bases and the J gene lost 1 base, with 10 bases spanning the gap. The germline CDR1 and CDR2 sequences are SGHRS and YFSETQ. The CDR3 runs to 14 residues. This chain's CDR3 is CASSFSTPSYEQYF. The CDR3 coding sequence is TGCGCCAGCAGCTTCAGCACCCCTTCCTACGAGCAGTACTTC.

This clonotype was found many times. This chain joins TRBV27 and TRBJ2-7, with 8 bases matching TRBD1. The length of the CDR3 is 14 residues. V trimming: 3 bases; J trimming: 2 bases; junction bases outside the gene matches: 3. The germline V gene has CDR1 MNHEY and CDR2 SMNVEV (reference sequence). Here the CDR3 DNA reads TGTGCCAGCAGTTTGGGACAGGAGACCTACGAGCAGTACTTC. The encoded protein is CASSLGQETYEQYF.

The chain has TRBV5-5 and TRBJ2-7; D not resolved. Trimming removed 0 bases from V and 0 bases from J, with 10 bases in between. Germline V gene lookup returns CDR1 SGHKS and CDR2 YYEKEE (reference sequence). This CDR3 comprises 15 residues. This chain's CDR3 is CASSLAGYSSYEQYF. The DNA for the CDR3 is TGTGCCAGCAGCTTGGCCGGTTACTCCTCCTACGAGCAGTACTTC.

The rearrangement joins TRBV25-1 to TRBJ1-6; D is uncertain. Germline lookup yields CDR1 MGHDK and CDR2 SYGVNS. The CDR3 covers 14 residues. V lost 6 bases, J lost 0 bases, and 6 bases lay in between. The CDR3 is CASRGSSYNSPLHF. The CDR3 nucleotides read TGTGCCAGCAGGGGAAGCTCCTATAATTCACCCCTCCACTTT.

Ten or more counts support this clonotype. The chain has TRBV6-1 and TRBJ1-5; D not resolved. The CDR3 has 15 residues. The V and J ends lost 7 bases and 5 bases respectively, with 18 bases between them. Germline V gene lookup returns CDR1 MNHNS and CDR2 SASEGT. As DNA, the CDR3 is TGTGCCAGCACAGAAATACTACACGCCGATCAGCCCCAGCATTTT. It specifies CASTEILHADQPQHF.

This clonotype was counted at least ten times. This chain uses TRBV12-3 or TRBV12-4 with TRBJ2-2; possible D gene TRBD1, 6 bases. The V and J ends lost 4 bases and 3 bases respectively, with 12 bases between them. This CDR3 has 15 amino acids. CDR3 sequence (DNA): TGTGCCAGCAGTTGGGAACAGGGTGACACCGGGGAGCTGTTTTTT. This codes for CASSWEQGDTGELFF.

This clonotype was detected a few times. V and J are TRBV4-1 and TRBJ2-1, with 11 positions matching TRBD1. This CDR3 region has 16 residues. CDR1 and CDR2 from the germline V gene are MGHRA and YSYEKL. Germline trimming cut 0 bases from V and 10 bases from J; bases unmatched to any gene: 8. The CDR3 sequence is CASSQEGDRGAREQFF. The CDR3, as DNA: TGCGCCAGCAGCCAAGAAGGGGACAGGGGGGCTCGAGAGCAGTTCTTC.

This chain joins TRBV28 and TRBJ2-1; 8 positions match TRBD2. Germline CDR1 and CDR2: MDHEN and SYDVKM. The CDR3 is 15 amino acids. Trimming cost V 1 base and J 10 bases; bases outside gene matches: 9. The CDR3 reads CASSLYRGRSPEQFF. In DNA, the CDR3 is TGTGCCAGCAGTTTATACCGCGGGAGGAGCCCCGAGCAGTTCTTC.

The sample holds a few counts of this clonotype. The genes are TRBV19 and TRBJ2-3; 10 nucleotides agree with TRBD1. Trimming took 4 bases from V and 3 from J; bases not matched to a gene: 4. This CDR3 is built from 15 residues. CDR1 is LNHDA and CDR2 is SQIVND in the germline V gene (reference sequence). The CDR3 loop is CASSRDRGPTDTQYF. In nucleotides, the CDR3 is TGTGCCAGTAGTAGGGACAGGGGCCCGACAGATACGCAGTATTTT.

The chain joins TRBV2 to TRBJ2-7; 10 bases align to TRBD2. CDR1 and CDR2 (germline): SNHLY, FYNNEI. The ends lost 4 bases at V and 2 bases at J; junction bases unmatched: 8. The CDR3 spans 16 residues. CDR3 nucleotides: TGTGCCAGCAGTGTACCCCTAGCGGGGGTAACCTACGAGCAGTACTTC. Its protein is CASSVPLAGVTYEQYF.

This clonotype was counted at least ten times. CDR3 sequence: CASSFFNAANEKLFF. Here the CDR3 DNA reads TGTGCCAGCAGTTTTTTCAACGCAGCTAATGAAAAACTGTTTTTT. V is TRBV28 and J is TRBJ1-4; no clear D. The germline V and J ends were trimmed by 3 bases and 3 bases, with 11 bases remaining between them. The CDR3 extends over 15 amino acids. Germline V CDR1 and CDR2: MDHEN, SYDVKM.

This clonotype was seen at least ten times. The V call is TRBV18, the J call TRBJ2-3, with 8 bases aligning to TRBD2. Unmatched junction bases numbered 9, after V lost 3 bases and J lost 4 bases. Germline V CDR1 and CDR2: KGHSH, LQKENI. The CDR3 has 16 amino acids. In nucleotides, the CDR3 is TGTGCCAGCTCACCCCAAGCGGGAGCGCGTTCAGATACGCAGTATTTT. Translation: CASSPQAGARSDTQYF.

In its sample, this clonotype was seen a few times. The rearrangement links TRBV6-6 to TRBJ1-1, with D possibly being TRBD1 (5 bases). V was shortened by 2 bases and J by 2 bases, with 12 bases between the two germline ends. The CDR3 length is 15 residues. The germline CDR1 and CDR2 sequences are MNHNY and SVGAGI (reference sequence). This CDR3 reads CASSYQPGGNTEAFF. For the CDR3, the DNA is TGTGCCAGCAGTTACCAGCCGGGGGGAAACACTGAAGCTTTCTTT.

The V call is TRBV9, the J call TRBJ2-7, with a possible D match to TRBD2 (6 bases). The length of the CDR3 is 17 residues. The V gene lost 4 bases and the J gene lost 3 bases, with 23 bases spanning the gap. CDR1 and CDR2 from the germline V gene are SGDLS and YYNGEE. The CDR3: CASSLRGVADPNYEQYF. The CDR3 bases are TGTGCCAGCAGCCTCAGAGGAGTAGCGGACCCAAACTACGAGCAGTACTTC.

This clonotype has ten or more counts. The CDR3, as DNA: TGTGCCAGTAGTATGGGTGTTAACTATGGCTACACCTTC. It encodes CASSMGVNYGYTF. This rearrangement joins TRBV19 to TRBJ1-2; D unresolved. Germline values: CDR1 LNHDA, CDR2 SQIVND (reference sequence). There are 13 residues in the CDR3. Trimming took off 3 bases at V and 1 base at J, with 6 bases between the two ends.

At least ten counts were recorded for this clonotype. The chain combines TRBV27 with TRBJ1-5; D is unresolved. CDR3 length equals 13 residues. CDR1 is MNHEY, CDR2 SMNVEV, per germline (reference sequence). V was shortened by 6 bases and J by 5 bases, with 11 bases between the two germline ends. CDR3: CASSIVLHQPQHF. DNA of the CDR3: TGTGCCAGCAGCATAGTTCTCCATCAGCCCCAGCATTTT.

This clonotype was seen only a few times. The CDR3 loop reads CASSTGLATDTQYF. CDR3 sequence (DNA): TGTGCCAGTAGTACAGGACTAGCCACAGATACGCAGTATTTT. This chain links TRBV19 with TRBJ2-3; 8 nucleotides agree with TRBD2. Germline CDR1 LNHDA, CDR2 SQIVND (reference sequence). The length of the CDR3 is 14 residues. J was trimmed by 2 bases and V by 4 bases; bases with no gene match: 2.

Remarks on this clonotype: The CDR3 does not end in the conserved phenylalanine or tryptophan, so this is likely a read error. The chain employs TRBV29-1 and TRBJ1-2; 7 bases fit TRBD1. CDR3 size: 12 residues. The germline V gene has CDR1 SQVTM and CDR2 ANQGSEA. The ends lost 5 bases at V and 3 bases at J; junction bases unmatched: 3. CDR3 amino acids: CSVQGGYYGYTV. DNA for the CDR3: TGCAGCGTTCAAGGGGGCTACTATGGCTACACCGTC.

Regarding this clonotype: This may arise from a read error, as a much more abundant clone is one base away. The CDR3 does not end in the conserved phenylalanine or tryptophan, so this is likely a read error. The chain employs TRBV27 and TRBJ2-7; 9 bases fit TRBD1. V was clipped by 7 bases and J by 7 bases; unmatched bases: 11. The length of the CDR3 is 14 residues. Germline CDR1 reads MNHEY; CDR2 reads SMNVEV (reference sequence). The CDR3: CASNPGTGFREQYS. The CDR3 DNA reads as TGTGCCAGCAATCCCGGGACAGGGTTTCGGGAGCAGTACTCC.

This clonotype was detected ten times or more. The V gene is TRBV5-1, the J gene TRBJ1-1; D is ambiguous. The CDR3 runs to 13 residues. Germline V gene data show CDR1 as SGHRS and CDR2 as YFSETQ. Deletions cut 6 bases from V and 1 base from J, with 10 bases between. In DNA form, the CDR3 reads TGCGCCAGCAAGTTAGGGCAGAACACTGAAGCTTTCTTT. Translating it yields CASKLGQNTEAFF. The full variable domain, its missing parts supplied by reference TRBV5-1 and TRBJ1-1, is KAGVTQTPRYLIKTRGQQVTLSCSPISGHRSVSWYQQTPGQGLQFLFEYFSETQRNKGNFPGRFSGRQFSNSRSEMNVSTLELGDSALYLCASKLGQNTEAFFGQGTRLTVV.

This chain joins TRBV20-1 and TRBJ1-1; 7 bases are shared with TRBD1. Germline V CDR1 and CDR2: DFQATT, SNEGSKA (reference sequence). CDR3 length: 15 amino acids. The junction had 8 bases not matched to a gene; V was cut back by 2 bases and J by 2 bases. The CDR3 DNA is TGCAGTGCTAGACCCCCCGGGACAGCAAACACTGAAGCTTTCTTT. As protein: CSARPPGTANTEAFF.

This clonotype was detected many times. The limits of the CDR3 on the DNA are not certain, so only TCRdb's listed CDR3 is given. This chain connects TRBV28 to TRBJ1-2; the DNA was not used to check the table's D call, TRBD1. The CDR3 is 14 residues long, ends included. Germline V gene lookup returns CDR1 MDHEN and CDR2 SYDVKM. This chain's CDR3 is CASSSSTGPPGYTF.

V and J are TRBV2 and TRBJ2-5; the D is unclear. With 7 bases removed from V and 4 bases from J, the gap between germline ends came to 13 bases. Germline V CDR1 and CDR2: SNHLY, FYNNEI. This CDR3 region has 13 residues. CDR3 region: CASTWRGRETQYF. CDR3 sequence (DNA): TGTGCCAGCACCTGGCGTGGGCGAGAGACCCAGTACTTC.

The sample holds many counts of this clonotype. V usage is TRBV6-5 and J usage is TRBJ2-7; D is uncertain. The CDR3 extends over 15 amino acids. With 4 bases removed from V and 0 bases from J, the gap between germline ends came to 13 bases. Per the germline V gene, CDR1 is MNHEY and CDR2 is SVGAGI. Here the CDR3 reads CASSSWTLSSYEQYF. The CDR3 DNA reads as TGTGCCAGCAGTTCTTGGACGTTAAGCTCCTACGAGCAGTACTTC.